Each of the 19 T cell receptor beta chains below was sequenced from the same sample in a study of response to subunit inactivated influenza vaccine. TCRdb reprocessed the RT-PCR reads via MiXCR and lists one record per CDR3 protein. Among hundreds of thousands of distinct CDR3 sequences listed, 10% to 15% were seen once. Sequences were derived from PBMCs from blood, sampled on the day of vaccination. These receptors came from a man aged 45 to 65 who received an inactivated influenza vaccine.

This clonotype was seen ten or more times. The junction differs from germline at one of its ends, possibly a read error. The chain uses TRBV7-9 and TRBJ1-1; no clear D gene. CDR1 SEHNR and CDR2 FQNEAQ come from the germline V gene (reference sequence). This CDR3 contains 14 residues. The CDR3 here is CASSLAGKNTEAFF. Written as DNA, the CDR3 is TGCGCCAGCAGCTTGGCCGGGAAGAACACTGAAGCTTTCTTT.

This clonotype was seen more than once but under ten times. The chain is built from TRBV15 and TRBJ2-2; no reliable D call. V was cut by 0 bases and J by 1 base, with 6 bases left in between. Germline V gene sequence: CDR1 LNHNV, CDR2 YYDKDF (reference sequence). The CDR3 covers 15 residues. CDR3 loop: CATSRDQVNTGELFF. The CDR3 nucleotides read TGTGCCACCAGCAGAGATCAGGTGAACACCGGGGAGCTGTTTTTT.

This clonotype occurred a few times. This rearrangement joins TRBV20-1 to TRBJ2-3, with D possibly being TRBD2 (6 bases). Germline values: CDR1 DFQATT, CDR2 SNEGSKA (reference sequence). The CDR3 covers 16 residues. V shed 3 bases and J shed 2 bases, with 18 bases lying between them. The CDR3 nucleotides read TGCAGTGCTAGGGAACCAGCGGGTCCCTCCACAGATACGCAGTATTTT. Its translation is CSAREPAGPSTDTQYF.

V and J are TRBV2 and TRBJ2-3; TRBD1 is a possible D gene (6 bases). The CDR3 is 18 residues long. The germline V gene encodes CDR1 SNHLY and CDR2 FYNNEI. V lost 5 bases and J lost 0, with 21 bases in between. The CDR3, as DNA: TGTGCCAGCAGTTTACTTACAGGGTGGGACCCTAGCACAGATACGCAGTATTTT. As protein: CASSLLTGWDPSTDTQYF.

CDR3 residues: CASSQGVRAGNTIYF. CDR3 in DNA: TGCGCCAGCAGCCAAGGTGTCAGGGCTGGAAACACCATATATTTT. The V and J genes are TRBV4-1 and TRBJ1-3, with D tentatively TRBD1 (5 bases). CDR1 and CDR2 (germline): MGHRA, YSYEKL. The ends were cut back, 1 base at V and 2 bases at J, with 9 bases in the middle. This CDR3 region has 15 residues.

The table lists this clonotype with a few counts. The chain couples TRBV6-5 to TRBJ2-3; a weak D match, TRBD1 (6 bases). The germline gives CDR1 MNHEY, CDR2 SVGAGI. The ends were cut back, 0 bases at V and 6 bases at J, with 13 bases in the middle. The CDR3 consists of 15 residues. The chain's CDR3 is CASSYSGARVDTQYF. As DNA, the CDR3 is TGTGCCAGCAGTTACTCGGGGGCCCGGGTGGATACGCAGTATTTT.

This chain joins TRBV21-1 and TRBJ2-4. TRBV21-1 is a pseudogene. The CDR3 is made up of 15 amino acids. The CDR3 reads CASSKVAEAKNIQYF. CDR3 DNA sequence: TGTGCCAGCAGCAAAGTGGCAGAAGCCAAAAACATTCAGTACTTC.

This sequence joins TRBV2 and TRBJ1-4; no clear D. Germline values: CDR1 SNHLY, CDR2 FYNNEI. CDR3 length: 14 amino acids. Deletions cut 4 bases from V and 7 bases from J, with 13 bases between. In DNA form, the CDR3 reads TGTGCCAGCAGTGGAAGAGCCATTCTTGAAAAACTGTTTTTT. It yields the protein CASSGRAILEKLFF.

The CDR3, as DNA: TGTGCCAGCAGCTTAGGGGGCCCTCTGTGGGGGGCCGGGGAGCTGTTTTTT. Its protein is CASSLGGPLWGAGELFF. The rearrangement joins TRBV7-2 to TRBJ2-2; the D gene is possibly TRBD2 (6 bases). The CDR3 is 17 residues long. Germline V gene lookup returns CDR1 SGHTA and CDR2 FQGNSA. V was trimmed by 1 base and J by 6 bases, leaving 18 bases between them.

This clonotype was found many times. The rearrangement joins TRBV5-1 to TRBJ1-4; tentatively, D is TRBD1 (6 bases). The CDR3 is made up of 15 amino acids. Trimming pared 4 bases from V and 1 base from J, leaving 11 bases between. Germline V gene data show CDR1 as SGHRS and CDR2 as YFSETQ. The CDR3 region has the DNA TGCGCCAGCAGCGTAGGACAGATAACTAATGAAAAACTGTTTTTT. Amino acid sequence: CASSVGQITNEKLFF. The variable domain in full, completed from reference TRBV5-1 and TRBJ1-4, reads KAGVTQTPRYLIKTRGQQVTLSCSPISGHRSVSWYQQTPGQGLQFLFEYFSETQRNKGNFPGRFSGRQFSNSRSEMNVSTLELGDSALYLCASSVGQITNEKLFFGSGTQLSVL.

The chain uses TRBV9 and TRBJ1-1, with D perhaps TRBD1 (6 bases). V was cut by 4 bases and J by 5 bases, with 15 bases left in between. The CDR3 totals 14 residues. Germline lookup yields CDR1 SGDLS and CDR2 YYNGEE. In DNA form, the CDR3 reads TGTGCCAGCAGCTCAACAGGGCTGGGAACTGAAGCTTTCTTT. This translates into CASSSTGLGTEAFF.

This clonotype was detected many times. The chain joins TRBV4-3 to TRBJ2-1; 7 bases agree with TRBD2. The CDR3 contains 15 residues. V lost 1 base and J lost 7; bases outside the gene matches: 7. The germline V gene encodes CDR1 LGHNA and CDR2 YSLEER. CDR3 sequence: CASSQAGGPLNEQFF. The CDR3 coding sequence is TGCGCCAGCAGCCAAGCGGGGGGACCTTTGAATGAGCAGTTCTTC.

This chain connects TRBV5-6 to TRBJ2-2; tentatively, D is TRBD2 (6 bases). The V end was cut by 0 bases, the J end by 4 bases, with 10 bases between. The germline V gene has CDR1 SGHDT and CDR2 YYEEEE. This CDR3 contains 15 residues. CDR3 nucleotides: TGTGCCAGCAGCTTGGCGGGGGACGGCACCGGGGAGCTGTTTTTT. Encoded protein: CASSLAGDGTGELFF.

This clonotype came up a few times. The chain recombines TRBV5-1 with TRBJ2-5; 10 bases are shared with TRBD1. CDR3 size: 16 residues. Per germline, CDR1 SGHRS and CDR2 YFSETQ. Losses at the gene ends were 0 bases for V and 5 bases for J; bases not matched to a gene: 7. In DNA form, the CDR3 reads TGCGCCAGCAGCTTGGGTCTGACAGGGGGCACGGAGACCCAGTACTTC. It translates to CASSLGLTGGTETQYF. Variable domain in full (rest from reference TRBV5-1 and TRBJ2-5): KAGVTQTPRYLIKTRGQQVTLSCSPISGHRSVSWYQQTPGQGLQFLFEYFSETQRNKGNFPGRFSGRQFSNSRSEMNVSTLELGDSALYLCASSLGLTGGTETQYFGPGTRLLVL.

This clonotype was picked up a small number of times. The V gene is TRBV5-1, the J gene TRBJ2-2, with 8 bases that match TRBD2. Germline V gene sequence: CDR1 SGHRS, CDR2 YFSETQ. The J segment lost 5 bases and the V segment lost 4 bases, leaving 10 bases of the junction unmatched. The CDR3 totals 16 residues. CDR3 sequence reads: CASSTTSGKGTGELFF. In DNA, the CDR3 is TGCGCCAGCAGCACCACTAGCGGAAAAGGAACCGGGGAGCTGTTTTTT.

The chain recombines TRBV4-3 with TRBJ1-3; no reliable D call. Trimming took 0 bases from V and 0 from J, leaving 6 bases between them. This CDR3 has 15 amino acids. The V gene's germline CDR1 is LGHNA and CDR2 YSLEER. The CDR3, as DNA: TGCGCCAGCAGCCAAGAGCGGCACTCTGGAAACACCATATATTTT. It specifies CASSQERHSGNTIYF.

This clonotype was seen more than once but under ten times. The chain is built from TRBV6-5 and TRBJ2-7, with 9 bases matching TRBD2. Trimming took 0 bases from V and 2 from J; bases not matched to a gene: 8. CDR3 length: 17 amino acids. The germline gives CDR1 MNHEY, CDR2 SVGAGI. The CDR3 reads CASSYSRGTSFPYEQYF. As DNA, the CDR3 is TGTGCCAGCAGTTACTCTCGGGGGACTAGCTTCCCCTACGAGCAGTACTTC.

This chain links TRBV5-1 with TRBJ2-3, with D maybe TRBD2 (7 bases). The CDR3 contains 15 residues. Trimming took off 3 bases at V and 1 base at J, with 12 bases between the two ends. Germline V gene sequence: CDR1 SGHRS, CDR2 YFSETQ. The DNA for the CDR3 is TGCGCCAGCAGCTCCCGGGGGGCCCGCACAGATACGCAGTATTTT. Amino acids: CASSSRGARTDTQYF.

The J gene is TRBJ1-2, the V gene TRBV2; possible D gene TRBD1, 5 bases. V was trimmed by 6 bases and J by 4 bases, leaving 12 bases between them. In germline, CDR1 is SNHLY, CDR2 FYNNEI. The CDR3 loop spans 13 amino acids. The chain's CDR3 is CASSQRQGYGYTF. CDR3 nucleotide sequence: TGTGCCAGCAGCCAAAGGCAGGGCTATGGCTACACCTTC.